Below, 30 T cell receptor beta chains from the same sample are listed, as sequenced in a study of Graves' ophthalmopathy and Graves' hyperthyroidism. Amplified TCR beta CDR3 regions were obtained using RNA transcripts as template. Second-round multiplex PCR followed a first-round RT-PCR using HTBI primers. One entry per CDR3 protein, called by TCRdb with MiXCR from the multiplex PCR reads. The sample consists of around 1.1 million distinct CDR3 sequences, about 35% of them appearing once. The material sequenced was peripheral blood or thyroid tissue (not recorded which). These receptors all stem from an adult man with Graves' hyperthyroidism.

The table lists this clonotype with many counts. V is TRBV10-2 and J is TRBJ2-7; 10 bases agree with TRBD1. V shed 9 bases, J shed 6 bases, and the junction held 5 bases outside the gene matches. This CDR3 has 12 residues. Germline CDR1 reads WSHSY; CDR2 reads SAAADI. The CDR3 bases are TGCGCCAGTCGGACAGGGGGAACCGAGCAGTACTTC. Translating it yields CASRTGGTEQYF.

This clonotype was observed a few times. The chain uses TRBV4-3 and TRBJ1-1; D is unclear. The CDR3 length is 15 residues. V was shortened by 0 bases and J by 6 bases, with 14 bases between the two germline ends. CDR1 is LGHNA and CDR2 is YSLEER in the germline V gene. In DNA, the CDR3 is TGCGCCAGCAGCCAAGACCCCAGGCTGGGTGCTGAAGCTTTCTTT. Encoded protein: CASSQDPRLGAEAFF.

The rearrangement joins TRBV10-3 to TRBJ2-6; 11 positions agree with TRBD1. This CDR3 is built from 16 residues. With 4 bases clipped from V and 2 bases from J, the junction kept 1 base outside the gene matches. Germline values: CDR1 ENHRY, CDR2 SYGVKD. CDR3 nucleotides: TGTGCCATCAGTGGGACAGGGGGCGCTGGGGCCAACGTCCTGACTTTC. As protein: CAISGTGGAGANVLTF.

CDR3 protein: CASSVGFGQSYNSPLHF. The CDR3 bases are TGTGCCAGCAGCGTAGGGTTCGGGCAGTCCTATAATTCACCCCTCCACTTT. The gene calls are TRBV9 and TRBJ1-6; no reliable D call. The CDR3 length is 17 residues. Germline loops: CDR1 SGDLS, CDR2 YYNGEE. Trimming removed 0 bases at V and 1 base at J, with 11 bases between.

V and J are TRBV7-9 and TRBJ1-2, with TRBD1 as a possible D gene (5 bases). CDR1 SEHNR and CDR2 FQNEAQ come from the germline V gene (reference sequence). The CDR3 has 17 residues. Trimming cost V 4 bases and J 0 bases, with 18 bases left between them. The CDR3 here is CASSSFTGDLANYGYTF. Here the CDR3 DNA reads TGTGCCAGCAGCTCCTTTACCGGGGACTTAGCTAACTATGGCTACACCTTC.

This chain connects TRBV10-3 to TRBJ2-7; D remains ambiguous. V lost 5 bases and J lost 6, with 14 bases in between. The CDR3 is 13 amino acids. The germline V gene has CDR1 ENHRY and CDR2 SYGVKD. The CDR3 reads CAISYYGPGEQYF. Here the CDR3 DNA reads TGTGCCATCAGTTACTACGGGCCCGGCGAGCAGTACTTC.

This chain connects TRBV25-1 to TRBJ1-4, with a weak D call TRBD1 (6 bases). This CDR3 has 14 residues. The germline V gene has CDR1 MGHDK and CDR2 SYGVNS. V was clipped by 1 base and J by 8 bases, with 11 bases between them. The CDR3 region has the DNA TGTGCCAGCAGTGAATCGGGGGCGGTCGAAAAACTGTTTTTT. Translated, it gives CASSESGAVEKLFF. The full variable domain, in which reference TRBV25-1 and TRBJ1-4 provide the parts outside the CDR3, is EADIYQTPRYLVIGTGKKITLECSQTMGHDKMYWYQQDPGMELHLIHYSYGVNSTEKGDLSSESTVSRIRTEHFPLTLESARPSHTSQYLCASSESGAVEKLFFGSGTQLSVL.

Comment on this clonotype: With a much larger clone just one base away, this may be a read error. The V gene is TRBV29-1, the J gene TRBJ1-1; a possible D gene is TRBD1 (5 bases). This CDR3 is built from 11 residues. CDR1 is SQVTM and CDR2 is ANQGSEA in the germline V gene. The CDR3 loop is CSAEGNTVAFF. CDR3 sequence (DNA): TGCAGCGCGGAGGGGAACACTGTAGCTTTCTTT.

This clonotype was observed many times. The chain employs TRBV7-9 and TRBJ2-2; TRBD1 is a possible D gene (6 bases). Trimming took 4 bases from V and 0 from J, leaving 9 bases between them. CDR1 and CDR2 (germline): SEHNR, FQNEAQ (reference sequence). This CDR3 is 15 amino acids long. CDR3: CASSWTATNTGELFF. The CDR3 coding sequence is TGTGCCAGCAGCTGGACAGCGACGAACACCGGGGAGCTGTTTTTT.

This clonotype has ten or more counts. This rearrangement joins TRBV19 to TRBJ1-5; D is undetermined. Trimming removed 3 bases at V and 6 bases at J, with 9 bases between. CDR1 is LNHDA, CDR2 SQIVND, per germline (reference sequence). The CDR3 totals 13 residues. The CDR3 nucleotides read TGTGCCAGTAGTATGGGTGAGGGTCAGCCCCAGCATTTT. Protein: CASSMGEGQPQHF.

The V and J genes are TRBV4-2 and TRBJ1-5; D ambiguous. The germline V gene has CDR1 LGHNA and CDR2 YNFKEQ. Trimming shortened V by 4 bases and J by 3 bases, and 10 bases separated the two germline ends. The CDR3 contains 14 residues. The CDR3 loop reads CASSRVLLNQPQHF. The CDR3 nucleotides read TGTGCCAGCAGCCGGGTACTACTCAATCAGCCCCAGCATTTT.

As regards this clonotype: A read error may account for a junction end that differs from germline. The chain is built from TRBV29-1 and TRBJ1-4, with a weak D call TRBD1 (5 bases). Germline V gene data show CDR1 as SQVTM and CDR2 as ANQGSEA. The CDR3 extends over 10 amino acids. The CDR3 here is CSVEDRGLLF. The CDR3 bases are TGCAGCGTTGAAGACCGGGGACTCCTTTTT.

Notes on this clonotype: Possible read error: a much larger clone is one base away. As the CDR3 is not closed by the conserved phenylalanine or tryptophan, this likely results from a read error. The J gene is TRBJ1-2, the V gene TRBV11-2; D is ambiguous. Germline CDR1 is SGHAT and CDR2 is FQNNGV. This CDR3 has 16 residues. The CDR3 DNA follows: TGCGCCAGCAGCCAAGTTGACACCTCGCATGTAGATGGCTACACCCTC. Translating gives CASSQVDTSHVDGYTL.

This clonotype was picked up one time. This chain uses TRBV20-1 with TRBJ2-5, with 7 bases that match TRBD2. Germline CDR1 is DFQATT and CDR2 is SNEGSKA (reference sequence). Trimming took 0 bases from V and 2 from J; bases not matched to a gene: 6. This CDR3 is built from 15 residues. The DNA for the CDR3 is TGCAGTGCTAGAGAGTCGGGAGCGGGACAAGAGACCCAGTACTTC. It specifies CSARESGAGQETQYF.

There are a few counts of this clonotype. A much larger clone differs by one base, so this may be a read error. V gene TRBV20-1 combines with J gene TRBJ1-2; 11 nucleotides align to TRBD1. The CDR3 runs 14 residues. V was clipped by 3 bases and J by 3 bases; unmatched bases: 3. CDR1 and CDR2 from the germline V gene are DFQATT and SNEGSKA (reference sequence). The CDR3 region is CSARRDRGDYGYTF. The CDR3 nucleotides read TGCAGTGCTAGGCGGGACAGGGGGGACTATGGCTACACCTTC.

The rearrangement joins TRBV9 to TRBJ2-7; D possibly corresponds to TRBD1 (6 bases). Germline CDR1 SGDLS, CDR2 YYNGEE. The CDR3 covers 13 residues. Trimming took 5 bases from V and 7 from J, leaving 16 bases between them. CDR3 in DNA: TGTGCCAGCAGTCGGACAGCCGCCGGAGAGCAGTACTTC. Protein: CASSRTAAGEQYF.

The genes are TRBV29-1 and TRBJ2-5, with 12 nucleotides matching TRBD1. The ends lost 0 bases at V and 7 bases at J; junction bases unmatched: 9. The CDR3 is 16 residues long. The germline V gene has CDR1 SQVTM and CDR2 ANQGSEA. The chain's CDR3 is CSVEDLGTGGAGTQYF. The CDR3 nucleotides read TGCAGCGTTGAAGATCTAGGGACAGGGGGCGCGGGGACCCAGTACTTC.

V gene TRBV7-9 combines with J gene TRBJ1-5; 7 bases agree with TRBD1. J was trimmed by 5 bases and V by 5 bases; bases with no gene match: 18. Germline-derived CDR1 and CDR2 are SEHNR and FQNEAQ (reference sequence). The CDR3 length is 18 residues. The CDR3 nucleotides read TGTGCCAGCAGCCTCACCAGTGACTCGGGACAGTTTCATCAGCCCCAGCATTTT. Translated: CASSLTSDSGQFHQPQHF. Supplemented by reference TRBV7-9 and TRBJ1-5, the full variable domain reads DTGVSQNPRHKITKRGQNVTFRCDPISEHNRLYWYRQTLGQGPEFLTYFQNEAQLEKSRLLSDRFSAERPKGSFSTLEIQRTEQGDSAMYLCASSLTSDSGQFHQPQHFGDGTRLSIL.

This clonotype turned up a few times. Being one base from a much bigger clone, this may be a read error. CDR3: CDSSLVTYGYTF. The CDR3 region has the DNA TGTGACAGCAGCTTGGTAACCTATGGCTACACCTTC. The chain employs TRBV7-2 and TRBJ1-2; no clear D. This CDR3 has 12 amino acids. Germline V gene sequence: CDR1 SGHTA, CDR2 FQGNSA.

This clonotype occurred many times. The V and J genes are TRBV7-2 and TRBJ1-6; D is unclear. The CDR3 runs 17 residues. Germline V gene sequence: CDR1 SGHTA, CDR2 FQGNSA. The germline V and J ends were trimmed by 1 base and 7 bases, with 17 bases remaining between them. In nucleotides, the CDR3 is TGTGCCAGCAGCTTAGGGGTTTTGGGTAGAGACAATTCACCCCTCCACTTT. It specifies CASSLGVLGRDNSPLHF.

The chain is built from TRBV5-1 and TRBJ2-6; either TRBD1 or TRBD2 may supply D (5 bases each). Trimming removed 5 bases at V and 10 bases at J, with 16 bases between. The germline CDR1 and CDR2 sequences are SGHRS and YFSETQ. The CDR3 has 14 amino acids. The DNA for the CDR3 is TGCGCCAGCAGAGACAGCCGCCTAGCTAACGTCCTGACTTTC. Amino acids: CASRDSRLANVLTF.

J is TRBJ2-5 and V is TRBV2; no reliable D call. Between the trimmed V and J ends, which lost 4 bases and 2 bases, there was a span of 8 bases. Germline loops: CDR1 SNHLY, CDR2 FYNNEI. This CDR3 comprises 13 residues. DNA for the CDR3: TGTGCCAGCAGTGCGTCGAATCAAGAGACCCAGTACTTC. It translates to CASSASNQETQYF.

The rearrangement joins TRBV9 to TRBJ1-5, with D perhaps matching TRBD1 (6 bases). Germline V gene data show CDR1 as SGDLS and CDR2 as YYNGEE. This CDR3 has 14 amino acids. Trimming cost V 5 bases and J 5 bases, with 14 bases left between them. The CDR3 DNA reads as TGTGCCAGCAGTGTACAGGGTTTTGATCAGCCCCAGCATTTT. Its protein is CASSVQGFDQPQHF.

J is TRBJ1-1 and V is TRBV29-1; D call uncertain. CDR1 and CDR2 from the germline V gene are SQVTM and ANQGSEA. There are 15 residues in the CDR3. The V end was cut by 1 base, the J end by 0 bases, with 12 bases between. The CDR3 DNA is TGCAGCGTTGAAGTGGCGGAGGACCTGAACACTGAAGCTTTCTTT. It yields the protein CSVEVAEDLNTEAFF. Drawing the rest from reference TRBV29-1 and TRBJ1-1, the complete variable domain is SAVISQKPSRDICQRGTSLTIQCQVDSQVTMMFWYRQQPGQSLTLIATANQGSEATYESGFVIDKFPISRPNLTFSTLTVSNMSPEDSSIYLCSVEVAEDLNTEAFFGQGTRLTVV.

This clonotype was detected many times. J is TRBJ2-7 and V is TRBV20-1; D might be TRBD1 (5 bases). CDR3 length: 16 residues. The V end lost 5 bases, the J end lost 1 base, and 21 bases lay between the germline ends. Germline V gene lookup returns CDR1 DFQATT and CDR2 SNEGSKA (reference sequence). As DNA, the CDR3 is TGCAGTGCTGACGGGCGCCTACAGGAACGGTCCTACGAGCAGTACTTC. This sequence encodes CSADGRLQERSYEQYF.

The chain has TRBV11-3 and TRBJ1-1; D is uncertain. The V gene's germline CDR1 is SGHNT and CDR2 YENEEA. V was shortened by 11 bases and J by 0 bases, with 13 bases between the two germline ends. The CDR3 consists of 13 residues. CDR3 DNA sequence: TGTGCCGCATCGAGCCAGTTGAACACTGAAGCTTTCTTT. It specifies CAASSQLNTEAFF.

In its sample, this clonotype was seen many times. The chain couples TRBV5-5 to TRBJ2-5; 8 bases are a match to TRBD1. CDR3 length: 11 amino acids. Trimming at V came to 3 bases and at J to 11 bases, leaving 3 bases not matched to a gene. The germline CDR1 and CDR2 sequences are SGHKS and YYEKEE (reference sequence). The CDR3: CASSYWTGQYF. The CDR3 nucleotides read TGTGCCAGCAGCTACTGGACAGGGCAGTACTTC.

This clonotype occurred a few times. V and J are TRBV10-3 and TRBJ1-2; D is undetermined. Germline CDR1 reads ENHRY; CDR2 reads SYGVKD. Trimming stripped 11 bases from V and 4 bases from J, with 23 bases between. The CDR3 covers 15 residues. The CDR3 DNA follows: TGTGCCGCGAAAAACGCCGCTTTTCCCTCCTATGGCTACACCTTC. This codes for CAAKNAAFPSYGYTF.

This chain uses TRBV5-1 with TRBJ1-2; D gene unclear. V lost 0 bases, J lost 12 bases, and 18 bases lay in between. This CDR3 spans 14 amino acids. The V gene's germline CDR1 is SGHRS and CDR2 YFSETQ. The CDR3 sequence is CASSLGAAGSGNTF. The CDR3 DNA follows: TGCGCCAGCAGCTTGGGGGCCGCCGGCTCTGGAAACACCTTC.

V gene TRBV7-8 combines with J gene TRBJ1-6; D is possibly TRBD1 (5 bases). Germline V gene sequence: CDR1 SGHVS, CDR2 FQNEAQ. With 2 bases removed from V and 8 bases from J, the gap between germline ends came to 10 bases. The CDR3 sequence is 14 residues long. The CDR3 coding sequence is TGTGCCAGCAGCTTAACCAGGGCCGATTCACCCCTCCACTTT. Its protein is CASSLTRADSPLHF.